These T cell receptor beta chains were read from a single sample in a study of CD8 T cells in Susac syndrome. One entry per CDR3 protein, called by TCRdb with MiXCR from the immunoSEQ multiplex PCR reads. The sample records around 200,000 distinct CDR3 sequences, about 90% being singletons. The sample was CD8+ T cells from PBMCs. These receptors were taken from a human donor with multiple sclerosis. Each CDR3 is given with its conserved first and last residue. Each record gives: V gene, D gene, clone size, J gene, CDR3 DNA, CDR3 protein. The D gene is left open where the match is weak. Only part of the rows carry a size: once, few, many, or a class if the clone is expanded.

>TRBV5-4|.|.|TRBJ2-3
TGTGCCAGCAGCCGCGACAGCCTGAATCCAGATACGCAGTATTTT
CASSRDSLNPDTQYF
>TRBV7-9|TRBD2|.|TRBJ2-1
TGTGCCATTTCTAGCGGGGCCTACAATGAGCAGTTCTTC
CAISSGAYNEQFF
>TRBV5-6|.|.|TRBJ2-3
TGTGCCAGCAGCTTGGCCGAGACAGATACGCAGTATTTT
CASSLAETDTQYF
>TRBV20-1|TRBD1|.|TRBJ2-7
TGCAGTGCTAGAGATCTCGACAGGGGCTACGAGCAGTACTTC
CSARDLDRGYEQYF
>TRBV7-8|.|.|TRBJ1-1
TGTGCCAGCAGCAGCCTGGAGGGGGTCTACACTGAAGCTTTCTTT
CASSSLEGVYTEAFF
>TRBV12-3/TRBV12-4|.|.|TRBJ2-2
TGTGCCAGCAGTGACGTCTTAGGCGGGGAGCTGTTTTTT
CASSDVLGGELFF
>TRBV27|.|.|TRBJ1-1
TGTGCCAGCAGCCCGGGACGCCAATCGGCTGAAGCTTTCTTT
CASSPGRQSAEAFF
>TRBV5-4|.|.|TRBJ2-1
TGTGCCAGCAGTCAGGACGGTCGCGATGAGCAGTTCTTC
CASSQDGRDEQFF
>TRBV5-4|.|once|TRBJ2-1
TGTGCCAGCAGCCCCGCCGGAGGGGAGCAGTTCTTC
CASSPAGGEQFF
>TRBV29-1|TRBD1|.|TRBJ2-7
TGCAGCGTGGGGACAGGGGGTTTTGACGAGCAGTACTTC
CSVGTGGFDEQYF
>TRBV5-1|.|.|TRBJ1-1
TGCGCCAGCAGCTCTTTCGACGGGAACACTGAAGCTTTCTTT
CASSSFDGNTEAFF
>TRBV13|.|.|TRBJ1-2
TGTGCCAGCAGCTTTTTAGCGTACCATGGCTACACCTTC
CASSFLAYHGYTF
>TRBV3-1|.|.|TRBJ1-2
TGTGCCAGCAGGACATCTCGACCCGAGACCCCATATGATGCTTATGGCTACACCTTC
CASRTSRPETPYDAYGYTF
>TRBV29-1|.|.|TRBJ2-7
TGTAGCATGAGATGGGGGAGCGAGCAGTACTTC
CSMRWGSEQYF
>TRBV4-3|.|.|TRBJ2-2
TGCGCCAGCAGCCAAGATCGAGGAGGCGAGCTGTTTTTT
CASSQDRGGELFF
>TRBV11-2|TRBD2|.|TRBJ2-5
TGTGCCAGCAGCCCACTGCGGGGGCAAGAGACCCAGTACTTC
CASSPLRGQETQYF
>TRBV19|.|.|TRBJ1-4
TGTGCCAGTAGGACCGACGTGTTTTTTGACGAAAAACTGTTTTTT
CASRTDVFFDEKLFF
>TRBV7-9|.|.|TRBJ1-4
TGTGCCAGCAGCCAAGGGACTGCAGCAACTAATGAAAAACTGTTTTTT
CASSQGTAATNEKLFF
>TRBV27|.|.|TRBJ1-1
TGTGCCAGCAGAACCCTCGGGGGATTCACTGAAGCTTTCTTT
CASRTLGGFTEAFF
>TRBV6-6|.|.|TRBJ1-1
TGTGCCAGCACCCCAGGGTTCCCTGAAGCTTTCTTT
CASTPGFPEAFF
>TRBV13|TRBD2|.|TRBJ2-2
TGTGCCAGCAGCCCTGGGACTAGGGGGGGGGAGCTGTTTTTT
CASSPGTRGGELFF
>TRBV12-5|.|.|TRBJ1-2
TGTGCTAGTGGTTTGGAGGGCGGAACTTATGGCTACACCTTC
CASGLEGGTYGYTF
>TRBV7-6|.|.|TRBJ1-2
TGTGCCAGCAGCTTTTCTCGGGCGGACGGCTACACCTTC
CASSFSRADGYTF
>TRBV30|.|.|TRBJ2-7
TGTGCCTGGAGTGTACGGGGATACGAGCAGTACTTC
CAWSVRGYEQYF
>TRBV9|TRBD1|.|TRBJ2-1
TGTGCCAGCAGCGTAGCGGGTCAGGGGGACGAGCAGTTCTTC
CASSVAGQGDEQFF
>TRBV12-3/TRBV12-4|TRBD1|.|TRBJ2-7
TGTGCCAGCAGTCACGACAGGGGTCTCTACGAGCAGTACTTC
CASSHDRGLYEQYF
>TRBV5-4|TRBD1|few|TRBJ1-1
TGTGCCAGCAGCTCCCGGGACAGGGGCACTGAAGCTTTCTTT
CASSSRDRGTEAFF
>TRBV27|.|.|TRBJ2-2
TGTGCCAGCAGTCCCTTCCACACCGGGGAGCTGTTTTTT
CASSPFHTGELFF
>TRBV6-1|TRBD1|.|TRBJ2-1
TGTGCCAGCAGCCTGACAGGGGGCTACTCCTACAATGAGCAGTTCTTC
CASSLTGGYSYNEQFF
>TRBV9|TRBD2|.|TRBJ2-5
TGTGCCAGCAGCGCCCAACTAGCGGGGGACCAAGAGACCCAGTACTTC
CASSAQLAGDQETQYF
>TRBV5-1|TRBD1|.|TRBJ2-7
TGCGCCAGCAGCTTGGACGGGACAGGGGGAGACGAGCAGTACTTC
CASSLDGTGGDEQYF
>TRBV7-2|.|once|TRBJ2-1
TGTGCCAGCAGCTTAAGGGGGGCGGGAGCCAACAATGAGCAGTTCTTC
CASSLRGAGANNEQFF
>TRBV27|.|once|TRBJ1-2
TGTGCCAGCAGTTTCTTGGGTCCCAACTATGGCTACACCTTC
CASSFLGPNYGYTF
>TRBV9|.|.|TRBJ2-7
TGTGCCAGCAGCCCCCACCAGGGCCGATACGAGCAGTACTTC
CASSPHQGRYEQYF
>TRBV5-1|TRBD1|.|TRBJ1-1
TGCGCCAGCAGCCACCGGGACAGGGTTCCGAACACTGAAGCTTTCTTT
CASSHRDRVPNTEAFF
>TRBV7-6|TRBD1|.|TRBJ2-7
TGTGCCAGCAGCGCGACAGGGGTCGACGAGCAGTACTTC
CASSATGVDEQYF
>TRBV28|.|.|TRBJ1-2
TGTGCCAGCAGTTTATCCCCCGGGAATGGCTACACCTTC
CASSLSPGNGYTF
>TRBV7-2|TRBD2|.|TRBJ2-5
TGTGCCAGCAGCTTAGCTGGTAGCGGGGTTCCAGAAGTAAGGGAGACCCAGTACTTC
CASSLAGSGVPEVRETQYF
>TRBV4-2|TRBD2|.|TRBJ2-1
TGTGCCAGCAGCCCATACCTAGCGGAGGACAATGAGCAGTTCTTC
CASSPYLAEDNEQFF
>TRBV15|.|.|TRBJ2-1
TGTGCCACCAGCAGAGGAGGTAGGGCGAGCTCCTACAATGAGCAGTTCTTC
CATSRGGRASSYNEQFF
>TRBV19|.|.|TRBJ2-1
TGTGCCAGTAGTAACCAGGGAAATGAGCAGTTCTTC
CASSNQGNEQFF
>TRBV3-1|.|.|TRBJ1-1
TGTGCCAGCTGCCTTGAAGCTTTCTTT
CASCLEAFF
>TRBV7-9|.|.|TRBJ2-1
TGTGCCAGCAGCTTATTTCCGAGCGGGCTACCCAATGAGCAGTTCTTC
CASSLFPSGLPNEQFF
>TRBV5-1|.|.|TRBJ1-2
TGCGCCAGCAGCCTGACTAGTTATGGCTACACCTTC
CASSLTSYGYTF
>TRBV27|TRBD2|.|TRBJ2-7
TGTGCCAGCAGTTTAGCGGGAGGACCTCTCTTGCAAAACGAGCAGTACTTC
CASSLAGGPLLQNEQYF
>TRBV4-2|TRBD2|.|TRBJ2-3
TGTGCCAGCAGCCAAGATCTAGGACTAGCGGGGCCCACAGATACGCAGTATTTT
CASSQDLGLAGPTDTQYF
>TRBV4-3|TRBD2|once|TRBJ2-2
TGCGCCAGCAGCCAAGATTCTAGCGGGAGGGCCGACGGGGAGCTGTTTTTT
CASSQDSSGRADGELFF
>TRBV14|TRBD2|.|TRBJ2-1
TGTGCCAGCAGCGTACTAGCGGGGGGGACAGAATACAATGAGCAGTTCTTC
CASSVLAGGTEYNEQFF
>TRBV6-6|.|few|TRBJ1-1
TGTGCCAGCAGTTATACTGAAGCTTTCTTT
CASSYTEAFF
>TRBV29-1|.|.|TRBJ1-3
TGCAGCGGAGTTTCTGGGGCTGGAAACACCATATATTTT
CSGVSGAGNTIYF
>TRBV6-5|TRBD2|.|TRBJ2-3
TGTGCCAGCAGTTACACACTAGCGGGAGTAGATACGCAGTATTTT
CASSYTLAGVDTQYF
>TRBV4-1|TRBD2|.|TRBJ2-4
TGCGCCAGCAGCCAAGATTCGGTCCCGTCAACTAGGGGAGGGAAAAACATTCAGTACTTC
CASSQDSVPSTRGGKNIQYF
>TRBV5-6|TRBD1|.|TRBJ2-5
TGTGCCAGCAGCTTAGTGGGACCAGGGGGAGAGACCCAGTACTTC
CASSLVGPGGETQYF
>TRBV20-1|.|.|TRBJ2-7
TGCAGTGCTAGTTTTGGCGGCGCCTACGAGCAGTACTTC
CSASFGGAYEQYF